Following are 11 T cell receptor beta chains from one sample sequenced in a study of CD8+CD57+ T cells in acquired aplastic anemia. Profiling that covered TCR beta VDJ and CDR3 relied on genomic DNA as its template. TCRdb called the reads again in MiXCR, with one record for every CDR3 protein. The repertoire holds 260,000 or so distinct CDR3 sequences, with approximately 45% as singletons. CD8+CD57+ cell expansion, shown by flow cytometry, had occurred in the patients selected for sequencing. Sequencing was carried out using sorted CD4+, CD8+, or CD8+CD57+ T cells (not recorded which) from PBMCs. The receptors derive from a human donor with aplastic anemia.

In DNA form, the CDR3 reads TGTGCCACCAGTCCCGGGACAGGGTTTGACACTGAAGCTTTCTTT. Translated, it gives CATSPGTGFDTEAFF. The chain combines TRBV24-1 with TRBJ1-1; TRBD1 agrees at 9 bases. CDR1 is KGHDR, CDR2 SFDVKD, per germline. This CDR3 region has 15 residues. V was clipped by 6 bases and J by 3 bases; unmatched bases: 7.

In regard to this clonotype: At one boundary the junction diverges from the germline segment, which might be a read error. The rearrangement joins TRBV2 to TRBJ1-1; D not resolved. Germline CDR1 and CDR2: SNHLY and FYNNEI. This CDR3 spans 16 amino acids. The CDR3 region has the DNA TGTGCCAGTAGTGAAGCGCTTGTGGGAACGAGCACTGAAGCTTTCTTT. It is translated as CASSEALVGTSTEAFF.

The sample holds many counts of this clonotype. The genes are TRBV7-8 and TRBJ2-1; D possibly corresponds to TRBD2 (7 bases). Germline CDR1 reads SGHVS; CDR2 reads FQNEAQ. V was trimmed by 2 bases and J by 0 bases, leaving 17 bases between them. The CDR3 is made up of 18 amino acids. The CDR3 nucleotides read TGTGCCAGCAGCTTAAACCGGGGGGCCCTCAGCTCCTACAATGAGCAGTTCTTC. Encoded protein: CASSLNRGALSSYNEQFF.

This clonotype was seen a handful of times. The rearrangement links TRBV5-1 to TRBJ1-5; possible D gene TRBD1, 5 bases. The CDR3 is 15 residues long. Germline-derived CDR1 and CDR2 are SGHRS and YFSETQ. Between the trimmed V and J ends, which lost 5 bases and 3 bases, there was a span of 15 bases. The CDR3 DNA reads TGCGCCAGCAGTCTGGGGCCAGGCTACAATCAGCCCCAGCATTTT. It is translated as CASSLGPGYNQPQHF.

This clonotype was recorded many times. Compared with germline, one end of the junction differs, possibly owing to a read error. The V and J genes are TRBV10-3 and TRBJ1-2; D gene unclear. The CDR3 is 14 amino acids. The germline V gene encodes CDR1 ENHRY and CDR2 SYGVKD. The DNA for the CDR3 is TGTGCCATCAGTCGAGGAACAGTGGGCTATGGCTACGCCTTC. Amino acids: CAISRGTVGYGYAF.

Of note for this clonotype: A read error is possible here, since a much larger clone lies one base away. The chain carries TRBV6-1 and TRBJ2-2; TRBD2 matches at 12 bases. This CDR3 contains 15 residues. The germline V gene encodes CDR1 MNHNS and CDR2 SASEGT. With V trimmed by 6 bases and J by 7 bases, 6 bases remained unmatched. In nucleotides, the CDR3 is TGTGCCAGCAGACTAGCGGGAGGTCAAGTCGGGGAGCTGTTTTTT. It yields the protein CASRLAGGQVGELFF.

This clonotype was seen at least ten times. DNA of the CDR3: TGTGCCACCAGCAGGGGGACAGGGGCCGAAGCTTTCTTT. Translation: CATSRGTGAEAFF. J is TRBJ1-1 and V is TRBV15; 10 bases map to TRBD1. From germline, CDR1 is LNHNV and CDR2 YYDKDF (reference sequence). The CDR3 totals 13 residues. The V and J ends lost 3 bases and 8 bases, in that order; junction bases with no gene match: 3. Complete variable domain (other parts from reference TRBV15 and TRBJ1-1): DAMVIQNPRYQVTQFGKPVTLSCSQTLNHNVMYWYQQKSSQAPKLLFHYYDKDFNNEADTPDNFQSRRPNTSFCFLDIRSPGLGDTAMYLCATSRGTGAEAFFGQGTRLTVV.

This clonotype has just a few counts. This chain connects TRBV20-1 to TRBJ2-7, with 9 bases fitting TRBD1. The CDR3 runs 12 residues. The V gene's germline CDR1 is DFQATT and CDR2 SNEGSKA (reference sequence). The junction had 2 bases not matched to a gene; V was cut back by 5 bases and J by 3 bases. CDR3 sequence reads: CSAGTGHYEQYF. DNA of the CDR3: TGCAGTGCTGGGACAGGGCACTACGAGCAGTACTTC.

This clonotype was counted many times. CDR3 DNA sequence: TGTGCCAGCAGCTCATCACGGACAGCATCCTACAATGAGCAGTTCTTC. Its translation is CASSSSRTASYNEQFF. The rearrangement joins TRBV6-5 to TRBJ2-1; maybe TRBD1 (6 bases). V shed 6 bases and J shed 1 base, with 16 bases lying between them. Germline V gene lookup returns CDR1 MNHEY and CDR2 SVGAGI. This CDR3 has 16 amino acids.

V usage is TRBV9 and J usage is TRBJ2-7; 10 bases map to TRBD2. With V trimmed by 4 bases and J by 5 bases, 12 bases remained unmatched. This CDR3 has 16 amino acids. The V gene's germline CDR1 is SGDLS and CDR2 YYNGEE. CDR3 protein: CASSLTERGGINEQYF. CDR3 nucleotide sequence: TGTGCCAGCAGCCTCACAGAGCGGGGGGGCATCAACGAGCAGTACTTC.

The rearrangement uses TRBV24-1 and TRBJ2-7; 10 bases agree with TRBD1. Per the germline V gene, CDR1 is KGHDR and CDR2 is SFDVKD. The CDR3 extends over 13 amino acids. In nucleotides, the CDR3 is TGTGCACCCTCCGGGACAGGGGAGTACGAGCAGTACTTC. Translating it yields CAPSGTGEYEQYF.